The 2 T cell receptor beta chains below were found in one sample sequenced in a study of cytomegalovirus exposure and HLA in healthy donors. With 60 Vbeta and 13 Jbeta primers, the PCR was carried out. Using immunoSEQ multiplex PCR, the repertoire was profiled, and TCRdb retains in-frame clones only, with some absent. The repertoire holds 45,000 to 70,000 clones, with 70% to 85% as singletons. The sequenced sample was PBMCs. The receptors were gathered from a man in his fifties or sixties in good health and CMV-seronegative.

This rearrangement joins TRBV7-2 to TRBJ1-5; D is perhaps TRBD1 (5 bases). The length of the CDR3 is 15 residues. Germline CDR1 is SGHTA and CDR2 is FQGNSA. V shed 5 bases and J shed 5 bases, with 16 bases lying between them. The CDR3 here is CASSPEGLRDQPQHF. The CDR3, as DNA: TGTGCCAGCAGCCCAGAGGGACTACGAGATCAGCCCCAGCATTTT.

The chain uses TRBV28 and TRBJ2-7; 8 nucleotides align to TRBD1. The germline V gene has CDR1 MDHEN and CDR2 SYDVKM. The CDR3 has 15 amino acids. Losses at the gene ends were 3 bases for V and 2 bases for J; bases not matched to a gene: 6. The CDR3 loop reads CASSFIGQGTYEQYF. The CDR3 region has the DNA TGTGCCAGCAGTTTCATCGGACAGGGAACCTACGAGCAGTACTTC.